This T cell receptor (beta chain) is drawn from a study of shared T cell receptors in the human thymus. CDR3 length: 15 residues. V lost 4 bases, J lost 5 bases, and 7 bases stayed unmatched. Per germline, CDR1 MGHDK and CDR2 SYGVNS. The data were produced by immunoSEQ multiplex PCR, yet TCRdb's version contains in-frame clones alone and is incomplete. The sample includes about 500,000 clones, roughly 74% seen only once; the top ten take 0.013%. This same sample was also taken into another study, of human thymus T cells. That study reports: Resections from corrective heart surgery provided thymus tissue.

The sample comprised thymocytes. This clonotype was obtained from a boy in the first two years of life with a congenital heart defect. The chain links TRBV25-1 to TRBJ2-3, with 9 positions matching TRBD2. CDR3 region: CASSAVAGAGDTQYF. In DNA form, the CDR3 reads TGTGCCAGCAGTGCGGTAGCGGGAGCCGGAGATACGCAGTATTTT.